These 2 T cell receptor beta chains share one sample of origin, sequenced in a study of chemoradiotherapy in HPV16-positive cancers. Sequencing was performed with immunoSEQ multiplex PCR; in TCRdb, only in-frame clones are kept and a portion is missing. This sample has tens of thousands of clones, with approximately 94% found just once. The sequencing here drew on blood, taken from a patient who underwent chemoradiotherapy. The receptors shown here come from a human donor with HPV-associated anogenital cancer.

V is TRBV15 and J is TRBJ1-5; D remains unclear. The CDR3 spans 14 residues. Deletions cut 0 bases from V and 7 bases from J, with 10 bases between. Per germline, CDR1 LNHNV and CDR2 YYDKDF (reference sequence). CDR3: CATSRDLVSQPQHF. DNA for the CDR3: TGTGCCACCAGCAGAGATCTCGTCAGCCAGCCCCAGCATTTT.

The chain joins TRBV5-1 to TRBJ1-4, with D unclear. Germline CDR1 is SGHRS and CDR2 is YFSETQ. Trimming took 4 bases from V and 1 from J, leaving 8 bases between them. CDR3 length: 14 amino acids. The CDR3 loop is CASSPSGTNEKLFF. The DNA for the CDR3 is TGCGCCAGCAGCCCCAGTGGAACTAATGAAAAACTGTTTTTT.